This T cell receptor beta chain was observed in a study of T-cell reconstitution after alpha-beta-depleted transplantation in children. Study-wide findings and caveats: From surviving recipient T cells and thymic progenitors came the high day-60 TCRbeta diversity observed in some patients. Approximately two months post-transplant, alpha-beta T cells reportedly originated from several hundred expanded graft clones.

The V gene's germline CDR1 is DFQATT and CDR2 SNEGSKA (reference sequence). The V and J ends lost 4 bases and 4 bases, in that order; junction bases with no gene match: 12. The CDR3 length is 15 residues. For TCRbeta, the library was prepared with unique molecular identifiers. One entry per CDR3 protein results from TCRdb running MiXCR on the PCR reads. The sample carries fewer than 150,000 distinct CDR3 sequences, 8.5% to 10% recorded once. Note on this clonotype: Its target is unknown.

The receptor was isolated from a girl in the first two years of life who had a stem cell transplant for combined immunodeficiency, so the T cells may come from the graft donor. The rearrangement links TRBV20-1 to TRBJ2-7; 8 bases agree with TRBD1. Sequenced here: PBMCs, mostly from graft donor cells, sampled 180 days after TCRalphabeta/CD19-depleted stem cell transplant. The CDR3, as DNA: TGCAGTGCTAAAAACGAAGGCAGGGGGCGATACGAGCAGTACTTC. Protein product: CSAKNEGRGRYEQYF.